Listed below are T cell receptor beta chains from one sample, sequenced in a study of shared clonotypes between healthy human individuals. Produced via immunoSEQ multiplex PCR; TCRdb's table is partial and in-frame only. The sample holds some 1.5 million clones, under 99% seen once. The specimen was naive CD4+ T cells sorted from blood. The receptors come from a man younger than 45 in good health. Both conserved end residues are part of each CDR3. D genes are given only for firm matches. Where a row states a size, it is once, few, many or the class of an expanded clone; other rows omit it.

v_gene	j_gene	d_gene	abundance	CDR3aa	CDR3nt
TRBV19	TRBJ1-4	NA	NA	CASTTGQAVPIDNEKLFF	TGTGCCAGCACGACGGGGCAGGCCGTCCCGATCGATAATGAAAAACTGTTTTTT
TRBV7-3	TRBJ2-7	NA	NA	CASSSRPFFEQYF	TGTGCCAGCAGCTCCCGTCCGTTTTTCGAGCAGTACTTC
TRBV4-1	TRBJ2-5	NA	NA	CASSQGLGQETQYF	TGCGCCAGCAGCCAAGGCTTGGGGCAAGAGACCCAGTACTTC
TRBV2	TRBJ1-5	TRBD1	NA	CASSARTGDSNQPQHF	TGTGCCAGCAGTGCCCGGACAGGGGATAGCAATCAGCCCCAGCATTTT
TRBV6-6	TRBJ1-2	NA	NA	CASSTDNYGYTF	TGTGCCAGCAGTACAGATAACTATGGCTACACCTTC
TRBV2	TRBJ2-7	NA	NA	CASNSNRVPGSYEQYF	TGTGCCAGCAATAGTAATCGGGTCCCTGGGTCCTACGAGCAGTACTTC
TRBV7-2	TRBJ2-2	NA	once	CASSLRQRNTGELFF	TGTGCCAGCAGCTTGCGACAGAGGAACACCGGGGAGCTGTTTTTT
TRBV19	TRBJ2-3	TRBD2	NA	CASSIGGGTDTQYF	TGTGCCAGTAGTATCGGGGGGGGCACAGATACGCAGTATTTT
TRBV28	TRBJ2-7	NA	NA	CASTPFPAAGYEQYF	TGTGCCAGCACCCCTTTTCCAGCCGCGGGTTACGAGCAGTACTTC
TRBV7-9	TRBJ2-1	NA	NA	CASSLSNEQFF	TGTGCCAGCAGCTTGTCCAATGAGCAGTTCTTC
TRBV14	TRBJ2-1	NA	NA	CASSQDQGPRGSFVNNEQFF	TGTGCCAGCAGCCAAGACCAGGGGCCCCGCGGGTCTTTCGTTAACAATGAGCAGTTCTTC
TRBV28	TRBJ2-1	NA	NA	CASEGGGPVFNEQFF	TGTGCCAGCGAGGGGGGAGGGCCCGTTTTCAATGAGCAGTTCTTC
TRBV18	TRBJ2-1	TRBD2	NA	CASSPLGEGTIRGEQFF	TGTGCCAGCTCACCCCTAGGGGAGGGGACCATCCGGGGTGAGCAGTTCTTC
TRBV9	TRBJ2-3	TRBD2	NA	CASSVGLRTTSSGSRTDTQYF	TGTGCCAGCAGCGTTGGGCTAAGGACGACTAGTAGCGGGAGCCGGACAGATACGCAGTATTTT
TRBV10-3	TRBJ2-3	NA	NA	CAISEQGYTQYF	TGTGCCATCAGCGAACAGGGATATACGCAGTATTTT
TRBV2	TRBJ2-3	TRBD2	NA	CASIRTSLSRDTQYF	TGTGCCAGCATTCGGACTAGTCTATCTCGGGATACGCAGTATTTT
TRBV9	TRBJ1-1	NA	NA	CASSVSLNTEAFF	TGTGCCAGCAGCGTAAGTCTAAACACTGAAGCTTTCTTT
TRBV6-5	TRBJ2-1	NA	NA	CASSYSVYNSYNEQFF	TGTGCCAGCAGTTACTCGGTCTACAACTCCTACAATGAGCAGTTCTTC
TRBV30	TRBJ2-6	NA	NA	CAWSPGSSGANVLTF	TGTGCCTGGAGCCCCGGGTCCTCTGGGGCCAACGTCCTGACTTTC
TRBV7-9	TRBJ2-7	NA	NA	CASSLAQDSYEQYF	TGTGCCAGCAGCTTAGCGCAAGACAGCTACGAGCAGTACTTC
TRBV11-2	TRBJ2-7	TRBD2	NA	CASSSTTSVEQYF	TGTGCCAGCAGCTCCACGACTAGCGTCGAGCAGTACTTC
TRBV7-6	TRBJ2-1	NA	NA	CASSPRTPRGDNEQFF	TGTGCCAGCAGCCCAAGGACACCAAGAGGGGACAATGAGCAGTTCTTC
TRBV18	TRBJ2-3	TRBD2	NA	CASSPPGLAGPRDTQYF	TGTGCCAGCTCACCCCCGGGACTAGCGGGCCCAAGAGATACGCAGTATTTT